This TCR beta chain was sequenced during a study of vaccination effects on CD4 cells after COVID-19. TCRdb keeps only in-frame clones here, not all; method: immunoSEQ multiplex PCR. The sample has approximately 54,000 clones; around 75% are singletons. In this sample, this clone turned up once. Its antigen is not known. Antigen-specific CD4+ T cells expanded by the ViraFEST assay with viral peptide pools were then sequenced. Subsequent to a culture period of 10 to 11 days, CD4+ T cells were isolated. This clonotype originated in a human donor who received a COVID-19 vaccine. The sequenced sample was CD4+ T cells from PBMCs cultured with HCoV-229E spike peptides, obtained before COVID-19 vaccination.

Here the CDR3 DNA reads TGTGCCTCTACCAAGCGGGGCAGGGAAGAGACCCAGTACTTC. This sequence encodes CASTKRGREETQYF. The chain is built from TRBV19 and TRBJ2-5, with TRBD2 matching over 7 bases. Germline V gene data show CDR1 as LNHDA and CDR2 as SQIVND (reference sequence). Trimming at V came to 11 bases and at J to 3 bases, leaving 12 bases not matched to a gene. The CDR3 spans 14 residues. The entire variable domain, with the rest obtained from reference TRBV19 and TRBJ2-5, is as follows: DGGITQSPKYLFRKEGQNVTLSCEQNLNHDAMYWYRQDPGQGLRLIYYSQIVNDFQKGDIAEGYSVSREKKESFPLTVTSAQKNPTAFYLCASTKRGREETQYFGPGTRLLVL.